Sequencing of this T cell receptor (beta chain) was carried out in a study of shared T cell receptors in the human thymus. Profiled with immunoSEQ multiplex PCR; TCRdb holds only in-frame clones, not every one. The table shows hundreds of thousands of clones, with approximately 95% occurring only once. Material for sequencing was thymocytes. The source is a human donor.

DNA of the CDR3: TGTGCCAGCAGCTCCGGGTTAGCGGGGTTCAATGAGCAGTTCTTC. This translates into CASSSGLAGFNEQFF. V usage is TRBV5-4 and J usage is TRBJ2-1; TRBD2 agrees at 8 bases. Germline values: CDR1 SGHNT, CDR2 YYREEE (reference sequence). There are 15 residues in the CDR3. The V segment lost 3 bases and the J segment 6 bases; nucleotides outside the gene matches: 8.